Following are 14 T cell receptor beta chains from one sample sequenced in a study of cytomegalovirus exposure and HLA in healthy donors. The PCR was carried out with 60 Vbeta primers and 13 Jbeta primers. TCRdb's table, derived via immunoSEQ multiplex PCR, lists solely in-frame clones and lacks some. Seen here are about 170,000 clones, approximately 84% observed once, and the top ten hold about 2.5%. The sample comprised PBMCs. The receptors come from a man aged 25 to 40 in good health and CMV-seropositive.

This rearrangement joins TRBV19 to TRBJ2-1, with 8 bases lining up with TRBD2. The length of the CDR3 is 15 residues. Germline CDR1 reads LNHDA; CDR2 reads SQIVND (reference sequence). V lost 5 bases and J lost 2; bases outside the gene matches: 5. The CDR3 DNA is TGTGCCAGTAGTCTGGGACTAGGGACCTACAATGAGCAGTTCTTC. Its protein product is CASSLGLGTYNEQFF.

The chain joins TRBV4-3 to TRBJ2-1; 7 bases align to TRBD2. The J segment lost 4 bases and the V segment lost 0 bases, leaving 6 bases of the junction unmatched. Germline CDR1 is LGHNA and CDR2 is YSLEER. This CDR3 spans 16 amino acids. The CDR3: CASSQDERGGYNEQFF. CDR3 in DNA: TGCGCCAGCAGCCAAGACGAGCGGGGAGGGTACAATGAGCAGTTCTTC.

The chain combines TRBV7-9 with TRBJ2-5; a weak D match, TRBD2 (5 bases). Trimming removed 4 bases at V and 0 bases at J, with 9 bases between. This CDR3 region has 14 residues. Germline V gene sequence: CDR1 SEHNR, CDR2 FQNEAQ (reference sequence). CDR3 nucleotides: TGTGCCAGCAGCTCTCCGGGATACCAAGAGACCCAGTACTTC. Protein: CASSSPGYQETQYF.

The rearrangement joins TRBV5-1 to TRBJ1-2; D is unclear. V was trimmed by 4 bases and J by 1 base, leaving 5 bases between them. This CDR3 is built from 12 residues. Germline CDR1 reads SGHRS; CDR2 reads YFSETQ. This CDR3 reads CASSRFNYGYTF. The CDR3 nucleotides read TGCGCCAGCAGCCGTTTTAACTATGGCTACACCTTC. The whole variable domain, remainder taken from reference TRBV5-1 and TRBJ1-2, is KAGVTQTPRYLIKTRGQQVTLSCSPISGHRSVSWYQQTPGQGLQFLFEYFSETQRNKGNFPGRFSGRQFSNSRSEMNVSTLELGDSALYLCASSRFNYGYTFGSGTRLTVV.

The chain combines TRBV6-5 with TRBJ1-1, with a possible D match to TRBD1 (6 bases). Germline values: CDR1 MNHEY, CDR2 SVGAGI. This CDR3 spans 13 amino acids. Trimming took off 5 bases at V and 4 bases at J, with 11 bases between the two ends. The CDR3 sequence: CASSTGRGTEAFF. CDR3 DNA sequence: TGTGCCAGCAGTACAGGGAGGGGCACTGAAGCTTTCTTT.

The rearrangement uses TRBV18 and TRBJ2-1; possibly TRBD2 for D (5 bases). Per the germline V gene, CDR1 is KGHSH and CDR2 is LQKENI. Deletions cut 3 bases from V and 4 bases from J, with 13 bases between. The CDR3 consists of 15 residues. CDR3 residues: CASSPVGVTYNEQFF. As DNA, the CDR3 is TGTGCCAGCTCACCGGTGGGAGTAACGTACAATGAGCAGTTCTTC.

The genes are TRBV19 and TRBJ2-3; D perhaps matches TRBD2 (6 bases). This CDR3 has 16 residues. Per germline, CDR1 LNHDA and CDR2 SQIVND (reference sequence). Trimming removed 3 bases at V and 5 bases at J, with 18 bases between. CDR3: CASSMRVAELVDTQYF. In DNA form, the CDR3 reads TGTGCCAGTAGTATGCGCGTAGCGGAGCTGGTAGATACGCAGTATTTT.

The V gene is TRBV4-1, the J gene TRBJ2-5, with 7 positions matching TRBD2. Germline trimming cut 1 base from V and 6 bases from J; bases unmatched to any gene: 11. Germline V gene lookup returns CDR1 MGHRA and CDR2 YSYEKL. CDR3 length equals 16 residues. The chain's CDR3 is CASSQAEGGPDKTQYF. The CDR3 coding sequence is TGCGCCAGCAGCCAAGCCGAGGGAGGGCCAGATAAGACCCAGTACTTC.

V is TRBV5-4 and J is TRBJ2-7; 7 nucleotides align to TRBD2. Losses at the gene ends were 6 bases for V and 3 bases for J; bases not matched to a gene: 15. Per the germline V gene, CDR1 is SGHNT and CDR2 is YYREEE (reference sequence). The CDR3 is 16 amino acids. The CDR3 reads CASNQRGEGPHYEQYV. CDR3 coding DNA: TGTGCCAGCAACCAACGTGGGGAGGGGCCTCACTACGAGCAGTACGTC.

CDR3 DNA: TGTGCCAGCTCACCTTCAGGGGGCGGCAATCAGCCCCAGCATTTT. Translation: CASSPSGGGNQPQHF. This chain connects TRBV18 to TRBJ1-5, with 8 bases lining up with TRBD1. CDR1 and CDR2 (germline): KGHSH, LQKENI. With 3 bases clipped from V and 2 bases from J, the junction kept 3 bases outside the gene matches. The CDR3 length is 15 residues.

This chain joins TRBV19 and TRBJ1-1; D is unresolved. Germline-derived CDR1 and CDR2 are LNHDA and SQIVND (reference sequence). The V and J ends lost 1 base and 0 bases respectively, with 3 bases between them. The CDR3 has 13 amino acids. The CDR3 sequence: CASSIAVNTEAFF. The CDR3 DNA follows: TGTGCCAGTAGTATAGCGGTGAACACTGAAGCTTTCTTT. The full variable domain, its missing parts supplied by reference TRBV19 and TRBJ1-1, is DGGITQSPKYLFRKEGQNVTLSCEQNLNHDAMYWYRQDPGQGLRLIYYSQIVNDFQKGDIAEGYSVSREKKESFPLTVTSAQKNPTAFYLCASSIAVNTEAFFGQGTRLTVV.

V usage is TRBV10-3 and J usage is TRBJ2-5; 9 bases match TRBD1. CDR1 ENHRY and CDR2 SYGVKD come from the germline V gene. The trim removed 4 bases at V and 5 bases at J, leaving 8 bases unmatched. The CDR3 covers 15 residues. DNA of the CDR3: TGTGCCATCAGTGCCACCACCGGGACAGGGGAGACCCAGTACTTC. The encoded protein is CAISATTGTGETQYF.

This sequence joins TRBV5-4 and TRBJ1-3; D is unclear. Germline CDR1 is SGHNT and CDR2 is YYREEE (reference sequence). Trimming removed 6 bases at V and 0 bases at J, with 7 bases between. The CDR3 has 13 residues. CDR3 nucleotides: TGTGCCAGCAAGAGTTTCTCTGGAAACACCATATATTTT. Residues: CASKSFSGNTIYF.

The rearrangement links TRBV10-2 to TRBJ1-2; D is possibly TRBD1 (6 bases). V was shortened by 0 bases and J by 4 bases, with 18 bases between the two germline ends. Germline values: CDR1 WSHSY, CDR2 SAAADI. The CDR3 loop spans 17 amino acids. CDR3 sequence: CASSESPYRVPSYGYTF. The CDR3 bases are TGCGCCAGCAGTGAGTCTCCGTACAGGGTCCCCTCCTATGGCTACACCTTC.